The 19 T cell receptor beta chains below all came from one sample that was sequenced in a study of molecular identifiers for immune sequencing clone quantification (dated by TCRdb to 2017 to 2018). The library came from PCR. The sequencing machine was a NextSeq 500. TCRdb redid the processing of the public reads, applying fastp at Q25 and MiXCR, and retained in-frame beta chains. Rows with one shared CDR3 protein collapse into an entry with the most common genes and DNA. The sample has over 300,000 distinct CDR3 sequences on record, over 20% of them singletons. The top ten constitute 0.65% to 0.95% of the sample. What was sequenced was naive CD8+ T cells from blood, with Jurkat cell RNA spiked in. Taken with the paper, the label for cell subset or site translates to: FACS-sorted CD8+CD4-CCR7+CD45RA+ naive T cells. All receptors derive from a human donor in good health. Some libraries in this study had Jurkat cell RNA spiked in.

This clonotype has ten or more counts. The chain recombines TRBV7-6 with TRBJ2-3; TRBD2 might be the D (6 bases). Per germline, CDR1 SGHVS and CDR2 FNYEAQ. Trimming removed 5 bases at V and 0 bases at J, with 12 bases between. The CDR3 consists of 15 residues. The CDR3 nucleotides read TGTGCCAGCAGCATTGCCGGGAGTAGCACAGATACGCAGTATTTT. Encoded protein: CASSIAGSSTDTQYF.

This clonotype was seen ten or more times. The DNA for the CDR3 is TGTGCCAGCACGCAGGGATATAGCAATCAGCCCCAGCATTTT. It yields the protein CASTQGYSNQPQHF. This chain uses TRBV2 with TRBJ1-5; D is perhaps TRBD1 (5 bases). From germline, CDR1 is SNHLY and CDR2 FYNNEI. V was shortened by 7 bases and J by 0 bases, with 10 bases between the two germline ends. This CDR3 is built from 14 residues.

This clonotype was seen a few times. The genes are TRBV9 and TRBJ2-3; 9 bases are shared with TRBD2. This CDR3 contains 16 residues. Germline-derived CDR1 and CDR2 are SGDLS and YYNGEE. With 0 bases clipped from V and 4 bases from J, the junction kept 6 bases outside the gene matches. CDR3 region: CASSVVAGGRADTQYF. The CDR3 nucleotides read TGTGCCAGCAGCGTAGTGGCGGGGGGGCGAGCAGATACGCAGTATTTT.

As for this clonotype: This may stem from a read error, because a much larger clone lies one nucleotide away. J is TRBJ2-7 and V is TRBV19; 7 bases match TRBD1. Trimming at V came to 8 bases and at J to 2 bases, leaving 12 bases not matched to a gene. This CDR3 has 15 amino acids. Germline V gene lookup returns CDR1 LNHDA and CDR2 SQIVND (reference sequence). The CDR3 DNA reads TGTGCCAGTCGTTTTGCCGGGACAGAAGCCTACGAGCAGTACTTC. Translated: CASRFAGTEAYEQYF.

This clonotype was observed many times. The V and J genes are TRBV6-2 or TRBV6-3 and TRBJ1-1; weak D call: TRBD1 (6 bases). The V end lost 6 bases, the J end lost 5 bases, and 25 bases lay between the germline ends. CDR3 length: 17 amino acids. Germline V CDR1 and CDR2: MNHEY, SVGEGT. DNA for the CDR3: TGTGCCAGCAGCTACGATAGACAGGAGGGGGAGAATACTGAAGCTTTCTTT. It specifies CASSYDRQEGENTEAFF.

In its sample, this clonotype was seen many times. The chain couples TRBV5-6 to TRBJ2-7; D gene ambiguous. The CDR3 spans 14 residues. Germline assignment: CDR1 SGHDT and CDR2 YYEEEE. V lost 2 bases and J lost 7, with 16 bases in between. The CDR3 is CASSFGTLGLEQYF. CDR3 DNA: TGTGCCAGCAGCTTCGGCACCCTGGGTCTGGAGCAGTACTTC.

Remarks on this clonotype: A much larger clone sits a single nucleotide away, making a read error possible. The chain links TRBV28 to TRBJ1-5, with D possibly matching TRBD1 (5 bases). Trimming left V 6 bases short and J 0 bases short, with 15 bases between. The CDR3 has 16 amino acids. Germline V gives CDR1 MDHEN, CDR2 SYDVKM. CDR3 sequence (DNA): TGTGCCAGCAGGTTTCTTGGCGGGGGTAGCAATCAGCCCCAGCATTTT. This translates into CASRFLGGGSNQPQHF.

This clonotype appeared a few times. The CDR3 region has the DNA TGTGCCAGCAGTTCCCCGCACAGGGATTCAGATACGCAGTATTTT. This translates into CASSSPHRDSDTQYF. The chain joins TRBV12-3 or TRBV12-4 to TRBJ2-3, with D perhaps matching TRBD1 (6 bases). There are 15 residues in the CDR3. The V end lost 4 bases, the J end lost 4 bases, and 15 bases lay between the germline ends.

This sequence joins TRBV6-5 and TRBJ2-1; maybe TRBD1 (6 bases). Trimming took 2 bases from V and 9 from J, leaving 14 bases between them. The CDR3 consists of 14 residues. The germline CDR1 and CDR2 sequences are MNHEY and SVGAGI. CDR3 in DNA: TGTGCCAGCAGTTACCCAGGGGAGACGGCTGAGCAGTTCTTC. Protein sequence: CASSYPGETAEQFF.

This clonotype was observed many times. This chain joins TRBV29-1 and TRBJ2-1; 7 nucleotides match TRBD2. Germline CDR1 and CDR2: SQVTM and ANQGSEA. The CDR3 loop spans 11 amino acids. Here the CDR3 reads CSQREGAEQFF. CDR3 bases: TGCAGTCAAAGGGAGGGCGCTGAGCAGTTCTTC.

This chain uses TRBV20-1 with TRBJ2-3; 9 bases are shared with TRBD2. From germline, CDR1 is DFQATT and CDR2 SNEGSKA (reference sequence). The CDR3 covers 17 residues. Trimming removed 2 bases from V and 3 bases from J; junction bases left unmatched: 12. CDR3 nucleotides: TGCAGTGCTAGATATGGGCTAGCGGGACTATTGACAGATACGCAGTATTTT. Translated: CSARYGLAGLLTDTQYF.

The sample holds a few counts of this clonotype. The chain combines TRBV4-3 with TRBJ2-3, with 8 nucleotides matching TRBD2. CDR1 LGHNA and CDR2 YSLEER come from the germline V gene. The CDR3 is 16 amino acids. The ends lost 6 bases at V and 0 bases at J; junction bases unmatched: 8. This CDR3 is CASRAGVYSSTDTQYF. In DNA, the CDR3 is TGCGCCAGCAGAGCGGGGGTATACTCTAGCACAGATACGCAGTATTTT.

This clonotype was recorded a few times. The CDR3 region has the DNA TGTGCCAGGACCATACAGGGAACGAAAGAGACCCAGTACTTC. Its translation: CARTIQGTKETQYF. This rearrangement joins TRBV2 to TRBJ2-5, with D perhaps matching TRBD1 (6 bases). Trimming took 9 bases from V and 3 from J, leaving 17 bases between them. CDR1 SNHLY and CDR2 FYNNEI come from the germline V gene. The CDR3 is 14 residues long.

The rearrangement links TRBV7-2 to TRBJ2-7; D gene unclear. CDR1 is SGHTA, CDR2 FQGNSA, per germline. This CDR3 comprises 14 residues. Trimming pared 4 bases from V and 9 bases from J, leaving 19 bases between. CDR3 coding DNA: TGTGCCAGCAGCTCACCTGAGAGGTGGCACGCGCAGTACTTC. This sequence encodes CASSSPERWHAQYF.

This clonotype was seen ten or more times. The chain carries TRBV5-6 and TRBJ1-1; a weak D match, TRBD1 (6 bases). This CDR3 contains 14 residues. Trimming took off 3 bases at V and 1 base at J, with 10 bases between the two ends. CDR1 SGHDT and CDR2 YYEEEE come from the germline V gene. The CDR3 region has the DNA TGTGCCAGCAGCTGGGACACCAAGAACACTGAAGCTTTCTTT. Its translation: CASSWDTKNTEAFF.

There are many counts of this clonotype. This sequence joins TRBV27 and TRBJ2-7, with D perhaps being TRBD1 or TRBD2 (5 bases each). The germline CDR1 and CDR2 sequences are MNHEY and SMNVEV (reference sequence). Trimming removed 2 bases from V and 4 bases from J, with 12 bases in between. This CDR3 is built from 14 residues. CDR3 DNA: TGTGCCAGCAGTTTAAGAGGGGACGGGTACGAGCAGTACTTC. Encoded protein: CASSLRGDGYEQYF.

The sample holds many counts of this clonotype. The J gene is TRBJ2-7, the V gene TRBV6-5; tentative D call: TRBD1 (6 bases). Trimming took 3 bases from V and 5 from J, leaving 14 bases between them. CDR3 length equals 14 residues. The germline CDR1 and CDR2 sequences are MNHEY and SVGAGI. CDR3 amino acids: CASSYQVQGHEQYF. In DNA, the CDR3 is TGTGCCAGCAGTTATCAAGTACAGGGTCACGAGCAGTACTTC.

The J gene is TRBJ2-2, the V gene TRBV20-1; no clear D gene. This CDR3 is 14 amino acids long. V lost 5 bases to trimming and J lost 4 bases, with 14 bases between them. The germline gives CDR1 DFQATT, CDR2 SNEGSKA (reference sequence). The CDR3 sequence is CSARPSSITGELFF. The DNA of the CDR3 is TGCAGTGCTCGCCCGTCTAGTATCACCGGGGAGCTGTTTTTT.

This clonotype was found a few times. The chain combines TRBV11-2 with TRBJ2-4, with 7 nucleotides matching TRBD2. Germline CDR1 SGHAT, CDR2 FQNNGV. This CDR3 spans 15 amino acids. V lost 5 bases, J lost 8 bases, and 12 bases stayed unmatched. CDR3 bases: TGTGCCAGCAGCCCGGTCCCGGGGGGAAAGGACATTCAGTACTTC. Its translation: CASSPVPGGKDIQYF.